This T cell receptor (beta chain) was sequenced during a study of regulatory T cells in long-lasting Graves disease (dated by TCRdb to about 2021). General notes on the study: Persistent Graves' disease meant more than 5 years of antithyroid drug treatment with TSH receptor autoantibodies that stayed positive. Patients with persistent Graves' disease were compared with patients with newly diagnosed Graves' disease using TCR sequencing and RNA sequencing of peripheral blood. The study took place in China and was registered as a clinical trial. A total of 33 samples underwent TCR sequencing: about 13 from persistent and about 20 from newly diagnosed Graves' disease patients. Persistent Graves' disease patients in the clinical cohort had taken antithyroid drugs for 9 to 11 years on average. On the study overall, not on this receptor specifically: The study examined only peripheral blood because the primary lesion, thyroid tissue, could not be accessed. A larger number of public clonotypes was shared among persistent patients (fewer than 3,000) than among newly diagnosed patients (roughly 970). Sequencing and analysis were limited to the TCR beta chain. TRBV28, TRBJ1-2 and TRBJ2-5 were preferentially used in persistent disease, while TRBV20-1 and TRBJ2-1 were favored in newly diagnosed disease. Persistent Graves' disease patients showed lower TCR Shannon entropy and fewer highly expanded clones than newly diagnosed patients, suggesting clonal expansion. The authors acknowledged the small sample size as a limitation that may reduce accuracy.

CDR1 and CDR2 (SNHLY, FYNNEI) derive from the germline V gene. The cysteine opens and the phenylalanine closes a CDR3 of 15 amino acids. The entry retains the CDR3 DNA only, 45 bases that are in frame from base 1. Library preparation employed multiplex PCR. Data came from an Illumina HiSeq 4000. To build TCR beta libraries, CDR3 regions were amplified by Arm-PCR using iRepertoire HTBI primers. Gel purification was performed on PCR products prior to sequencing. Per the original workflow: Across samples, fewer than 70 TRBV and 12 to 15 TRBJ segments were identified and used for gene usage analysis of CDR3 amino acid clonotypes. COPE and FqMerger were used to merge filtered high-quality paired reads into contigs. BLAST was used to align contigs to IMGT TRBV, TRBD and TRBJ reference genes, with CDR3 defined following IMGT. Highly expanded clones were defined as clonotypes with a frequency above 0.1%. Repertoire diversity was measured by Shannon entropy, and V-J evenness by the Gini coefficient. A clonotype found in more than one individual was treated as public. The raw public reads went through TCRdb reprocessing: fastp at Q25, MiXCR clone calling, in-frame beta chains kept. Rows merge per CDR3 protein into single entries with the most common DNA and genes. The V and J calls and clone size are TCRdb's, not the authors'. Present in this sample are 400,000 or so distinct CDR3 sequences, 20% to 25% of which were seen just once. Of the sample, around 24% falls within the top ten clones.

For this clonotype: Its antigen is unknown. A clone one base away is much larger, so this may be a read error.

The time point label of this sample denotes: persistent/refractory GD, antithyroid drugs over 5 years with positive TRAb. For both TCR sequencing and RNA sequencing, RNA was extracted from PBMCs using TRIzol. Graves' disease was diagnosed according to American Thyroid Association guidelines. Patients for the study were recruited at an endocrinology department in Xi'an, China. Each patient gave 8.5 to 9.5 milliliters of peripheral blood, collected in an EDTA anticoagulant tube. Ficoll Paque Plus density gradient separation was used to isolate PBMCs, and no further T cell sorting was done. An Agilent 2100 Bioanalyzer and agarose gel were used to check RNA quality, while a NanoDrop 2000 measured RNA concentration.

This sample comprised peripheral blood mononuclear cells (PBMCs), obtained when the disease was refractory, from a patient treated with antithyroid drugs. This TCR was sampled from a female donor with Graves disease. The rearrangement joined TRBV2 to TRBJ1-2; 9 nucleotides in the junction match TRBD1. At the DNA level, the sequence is TGTGCCAGCAGTGAAAGAGGGACAGGGCTCGGAGGCTACGCCTTC. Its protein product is CASSERGTGLGGYAF.